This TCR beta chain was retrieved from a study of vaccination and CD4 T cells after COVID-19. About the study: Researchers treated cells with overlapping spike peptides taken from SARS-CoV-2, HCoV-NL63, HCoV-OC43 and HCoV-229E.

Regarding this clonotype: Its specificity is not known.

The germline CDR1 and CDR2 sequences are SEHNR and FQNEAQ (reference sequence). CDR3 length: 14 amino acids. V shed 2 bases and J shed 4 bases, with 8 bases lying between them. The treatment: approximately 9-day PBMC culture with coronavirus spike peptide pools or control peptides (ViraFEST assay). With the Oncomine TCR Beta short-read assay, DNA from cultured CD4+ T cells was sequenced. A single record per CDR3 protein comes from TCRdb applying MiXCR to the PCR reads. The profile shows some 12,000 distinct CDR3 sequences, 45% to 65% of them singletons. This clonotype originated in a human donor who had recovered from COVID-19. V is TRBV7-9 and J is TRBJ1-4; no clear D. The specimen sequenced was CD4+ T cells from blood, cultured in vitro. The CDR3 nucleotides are TGTGCCAGCAGCTTAAGTCAGAGTAATGAAAAACTGTTTTTT. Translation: CASSLSQSNEKLFF.